This T cell receptor (beta chain) was obtained from a study of blood T cells in healthy people across ages (dated by TCRdb to the mid-2010s). Looking at the study overall: In model experiments, template switching captured about one uniquely barcoded TCR beta cDNA molecule for every two T cells. The study measured age-related changes in TCR beta repertoire diversity using deep sequencing normalized with unique cDNA molecular identifiers. Four age groups were formed from the donors: young (average approximately 17 years), middle-aged (approximately 42), aged (62) and long-lived (about 80). To avoid experimental bias, donors of different ages were distributed randomly across sequencing lanes. For two donors (one aged 18 to 30 and one aged 80 or older), the study analyzed two additional independent replicas of 1 million unique cDNA reads from the same blood draw. On the study overall, not on this receptor specifically: Conclusive comparison of naive and antigen-experienced compartments was prevented by the profiling of bulk unsorted PBMCs. Estimates of total diversity based on one million sequenced T cells were regarded as lower bounds and as underestimates. The CMV infection status of donors was not known, potentially confounding age-related changes in expanded clonotypes. Compared with the aged group, more naive CD4+ T cells, fewer expanded clones and increased TCR diversity were shown by the long-lived group, suggesting age selection. As age increased, observed TCR beta diversity per million T cells dropped in a roughly linear way, and a significant reduction was already evident by age 40. The percentage of naive T cells measured by flow cytometry correlated strongly with observed TCR beta diversity.

Libraries were constructed by 5' RACE. Sequencing used an Illumina HiSeq 2500. The second PCR ran for roughly 7 to 11 cycles and used a J-beta primer mix along with a sample-barcoded 5' primer. A unique molecular identifier was introduced onto each TCR beta cDNA molecule by a template-switch 5' adaptor carrying 12 random nucleotides. Each sample yielded at least 2.5 million CDR3-containing paired-end reads. First-strand cDNA was synthesized from all RNA with the Mint cDNA synthesis kit, primed by a TRBC-specific oligonucleotide. All cDNA was treated with uracil-DNA glycosylase and then went through a first 18-cycle PCR with the universal primers M1SS and BC2_uni_R. The paper's data handling went like this. For normalization, 1 million high-quality reads, each with a distinct molecular identifier, were randomly selected from each sample. Reads sharing molecular identifiers were discarded rather than binned into consensus sequences. MiTCR, with a Q25 quality threshold and the strictest error-elimination algorithm, was used for CDR3 identification, clonotype clustering and error correction. A nonparametric unseen species model using Euler transformation provided a lower-bound estimate of total TCR beta diversity. TCRdb reanalyzed the raw reads on its own, using fastp at Q25 for trimming and MiXCR for clone calling, and kept in-frame beta chains. Each entry merges the rows of one CDR3 protein and shows their most common DNA and genes. The V and J calls, along with clone size, are taken from TCRdb and not from the paper's own processing. The sample table shows approximately 800,000 distinct CDR3 sequences, and around 50% are seen once. In total, the top ten clones hold 18% of the sample.

Details on this clonotype: Its antigen is unknown. Nothing much larger sits one base from this clone, and base qualities are not available.

Donors were 40 or so systemically healthy Caucasian individuals from Russia aged roughly 6 to 95 years. About 10 milliliters of peripheral blood were collected from each donor into EDTA-treated Vacutainer tubes. Ficoll-Paque density-gradient centrifugation was used to isolate PBMCs, with at least 7 million per sample. Trizol reagent was used to extract total RNA from the PBMCs, yielding at least 5.5 micrograms per sample. Naive CD45RAhigh/CD27high T cell percentages were measured by flow cytometry on a PBMC aliquot from every donor. Relative to germline, V is 6 bases shorter and J is 1 base shorter, with 15 bases between their ends. Inclusive of the bounding cysteine and phenylalanine, the CDR3 is 14 residues long. The only DNA kept is the CDR3, 42 bases in frame from the first base. Reading the germline V gene gives CDR1 SQVTM and CDR2 ANQGSEA.

Sequencing was done on a sample of blood. The sequence is built from TRBV29-1 and TRBJ2-5, with no confidently assigned D gene. The sequence derives from a man aged 80 or over in good health. The CDR3 loop reads CSVGRYSAQETQYF. The DNA reads TGCAGCGTGGGTCGGTATTCTGCCCAAGAGACCCAGTACTTC.